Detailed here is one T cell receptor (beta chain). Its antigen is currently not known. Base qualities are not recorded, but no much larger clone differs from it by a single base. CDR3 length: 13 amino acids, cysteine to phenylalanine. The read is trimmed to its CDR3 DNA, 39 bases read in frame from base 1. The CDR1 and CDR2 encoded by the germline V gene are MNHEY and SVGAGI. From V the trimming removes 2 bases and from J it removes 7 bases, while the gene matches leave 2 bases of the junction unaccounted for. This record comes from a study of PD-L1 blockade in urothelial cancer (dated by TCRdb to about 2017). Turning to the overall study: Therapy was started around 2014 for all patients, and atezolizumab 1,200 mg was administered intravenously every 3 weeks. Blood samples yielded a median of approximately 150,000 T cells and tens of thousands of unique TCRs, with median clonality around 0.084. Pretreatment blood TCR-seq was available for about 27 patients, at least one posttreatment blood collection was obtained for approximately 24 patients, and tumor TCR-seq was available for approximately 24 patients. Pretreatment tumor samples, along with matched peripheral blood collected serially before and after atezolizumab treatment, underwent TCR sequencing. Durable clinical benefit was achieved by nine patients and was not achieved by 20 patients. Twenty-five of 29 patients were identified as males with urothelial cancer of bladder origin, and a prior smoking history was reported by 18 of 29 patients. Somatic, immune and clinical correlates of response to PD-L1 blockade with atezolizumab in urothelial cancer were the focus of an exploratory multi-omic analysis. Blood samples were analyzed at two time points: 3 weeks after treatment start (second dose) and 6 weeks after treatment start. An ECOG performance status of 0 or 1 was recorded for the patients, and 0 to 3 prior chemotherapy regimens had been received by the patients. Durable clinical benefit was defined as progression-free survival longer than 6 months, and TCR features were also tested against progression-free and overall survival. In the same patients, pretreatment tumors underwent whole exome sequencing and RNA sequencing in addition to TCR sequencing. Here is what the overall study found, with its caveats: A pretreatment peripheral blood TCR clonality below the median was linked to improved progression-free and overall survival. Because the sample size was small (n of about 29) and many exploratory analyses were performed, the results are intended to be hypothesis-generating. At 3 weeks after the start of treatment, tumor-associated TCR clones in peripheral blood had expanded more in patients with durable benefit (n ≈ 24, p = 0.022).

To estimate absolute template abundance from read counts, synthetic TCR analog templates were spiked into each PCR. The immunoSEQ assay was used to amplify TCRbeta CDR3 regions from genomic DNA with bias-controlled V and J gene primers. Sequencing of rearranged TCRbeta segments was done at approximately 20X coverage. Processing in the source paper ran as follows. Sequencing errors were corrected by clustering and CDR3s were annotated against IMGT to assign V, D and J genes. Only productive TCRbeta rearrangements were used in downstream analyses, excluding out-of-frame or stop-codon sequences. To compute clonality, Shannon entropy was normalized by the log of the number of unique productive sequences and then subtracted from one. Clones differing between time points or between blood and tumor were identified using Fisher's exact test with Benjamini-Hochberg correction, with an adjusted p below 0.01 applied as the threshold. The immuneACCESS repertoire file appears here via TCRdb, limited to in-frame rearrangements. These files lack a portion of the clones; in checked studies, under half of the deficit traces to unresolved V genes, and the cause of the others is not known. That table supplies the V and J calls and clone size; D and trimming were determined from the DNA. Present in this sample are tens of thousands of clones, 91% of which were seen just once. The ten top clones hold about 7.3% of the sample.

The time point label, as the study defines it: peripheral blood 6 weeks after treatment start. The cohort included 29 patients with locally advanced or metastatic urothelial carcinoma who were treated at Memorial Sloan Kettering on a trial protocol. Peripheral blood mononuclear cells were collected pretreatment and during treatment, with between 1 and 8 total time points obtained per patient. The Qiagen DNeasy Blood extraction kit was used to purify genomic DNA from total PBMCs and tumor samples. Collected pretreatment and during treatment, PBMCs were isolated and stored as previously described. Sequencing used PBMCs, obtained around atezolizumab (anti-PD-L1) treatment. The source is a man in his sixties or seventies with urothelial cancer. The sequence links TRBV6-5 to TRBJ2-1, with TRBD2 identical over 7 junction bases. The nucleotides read TGTGCCAGCAGTTACGGGCGGGGGAATGAGCAGTTCTTC. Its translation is CASSYGRGNEQFF.